This T cell receptor (beta chain) was sequenced for a study of patients and donors after allogeneic stem cell transplantation. This clonotype was seen only a few times. CDR1 and CDR2 (germline): SEHNR, FQNEAQ (reference sequence). The CDR3 extends over 15 amino acids. The J segment lost 8 bases and the V segment lost 3 bases, leaving 6 bases of the junction unmatched. TCRdb analysed the RT-PCR reads with MiXCR anew, one entry per CDR3 protein. The sample shows around 7,100 distinct CDR3 sequences, about 13% of them seen only once. This receptor was identified in a human donor who was either an allogeneic HSCT recipient or a stem cell or donor lymphocyte infusion donor (not recorded which). It is not recorded whose cells these are; they may come from a transplant donor. Sequences were obtained from blood, either unsorted or a sorted T cell fraction (not recorded which). The chain has TRBV7-9 and TRBJ1-4, with 10 bases that match TRBD1. This CDR3 reads CASSLDRGMEEKLFF. The CDR3 nucleotides are TGTGCCAGCAGCTTGGACAGGGGGATGGAAGAAAAACTGTTTTTT.